The 27 T cell receptor beta chains in this list originate from one sample, sequenced in a study of cytomegalovirus exposure and HLA in healthy donors. Primers included in the PCR were 60 Vbeta and 13 Jbeta primers. Some clones are missing from TCRdb's copy, which holds only in-frame ones; the method was immunoSEQ multiplex PCR. The data hold 130,000 or so clones, with around three quarters observed a single time. Material for sequencing was PBMCs. Receptors originate from a man between 25 and 39 years old in good health and CMV-seronegative.

The chain uses TRBV13 and TRBJ1-2, with 7 bases aligning to TRBD1. Trimming at V came to 0 bases and at J to 3 bases, leaving 7 bases not matched to a gene. CDR1 is PRHDT, CDR2 FYEKMQ, per germline (reference sequence). This CDR3 comprises 16 residues. The CDR3, as DNA: TGTGCCAGCAGCTTAGGCAGGGGGACAGAGGACTATGGCTACACCTTC. It translates to CASSLGRGTEDYGYTF.

The J gene is TRBJ2-1, the V gene TRBV7-9; 10 bases line up with TRBD2. CDR1 SEHNR and CDR2 FQNEAQ come from the germline V gene (reference sequence). J was trimmed by 12 bases and V by 1 base; bases with no gene match: 12. The CDR3 extends over 16 amino acids. The CDR3 bases are TGTGCCAGCAGCTTAGAAGTCGCTAGCGGGAGTAGATGGCAGTTCTTC. Translation gives CASSLEVASGSRWQFF.

The chain couples TRBV4-2 to TRBJ2-7; TRBD2 matches at 8 bases. Trimming removed 4 bases from V and 6 bases from J; junction bases left unmatched: 8. Germline V gene lookup returns CDR1 LGHNA and CDR2 YNFKEQ. The CDR3 runs to 14 residues. CDR3 in DNA: TGTGCCAGCAGCCCGCGGCGGGGGGCCATCGAGCAGTACTTC. This sequence encodes CASSPRRGAIEQYF.

The chain recombines TRBV5-1 with TRBJ2-1; D might be TRBD1 (6 bases). The V and J ends lost 4 bases and 6 bases respectively, with 11 bases between them. Germline lookup yields CDR1 SGHRS and CDR2 YFSETQ. The CDR3 runs 13 residues. CDR3 bases: TGCGCCAGCAGCGAAACAGGGACCAATGAGCAGTTCTTC. Translating gives CASSETGTNEQFF. The whole variable domain, remainder taken from reference TRBV5-1 and TRBJ2-1, is KAGVTQTPRYLIKTRGQQVTLSCSPISGHRSVSWYQQTPGQGLQFLFEYFSETQRNKGNFPGRFSGRQFSNSRSEMNVSTLELGDSALYLCASSETGTNEQFFGPGTRLTVL.

V gene TRBV10-3 combines with J gene TRBJ1-3; 9 bases map to TRBD1. Germline-derived CDR1 and CDR2 are ENHRY and SYGVKD. There are 17 residues in the CDR3. V shed 0 bases, J shed 4 bases, and the junction held 7 bases outside the gene matches. CDR3 region: CAISESINRGQGNTIYF. DNA of the CDR3: TGTGCCATCAGTGAGTCGATTAACAGGGGGCAAGGAAACACCATATATTTT.

The chain uses TRBV2 and TRBJ2-7, with 7 bases that match TRBD1. The germline CDR1 and CDR2 sequences are SNHLY and FYNNEI. The CDR3 consists of 14 residues. After removal of 6 bases from V and 2 bases from J, the junction contained 7 bases not matched to a gene. This chain's CDR3 is CASSFDRVTYEQYF. CDR3 in DNA: TGTGCCAGCAGCTTCGACAGGGTAACCTACGAGCAGTACTTC. The full variable domain, rest sourced from reference TRBV2 and TRBJ2-7, is EPEVTQTPSHQVTQMGQEVILRCVPISNHLYFYWYRQILGQKVEFLVSFYNNEISEKSEIFDDQFSVERPDGSNFTLKIRSTKLEDSAMYFCASSFDRVTYEQYFGPGTRLTVT.

The V gene is TRBV10-1, the J gene TRBJ1-5, with unresolved D. The length of the CDR3 is 14 residues. The germline V gene encodes CDR1 WNHNN and CDR2 SYGVQD (reference sequence). Trimming pared 7 bases from V and 2 bases from J, leaving 12 bases between. CDR3 sequence reads: CASTHQGGNQPQHF. The CDR3 bases are TGCGCCAGCACCCATCAAGGAGGCAATCAGCCCCAGCATTTT.

This chain joins TRBV7-8 and TRBJ2-3, with 16 bases aligning to TRBD2. The CDR3 covers 17 residues. V trimming: 4 bases; J trimming: 5 bases; junction bases outside the gene matches: 6. Per germline, CDR1 SGHVS and CDR2 FQNEAQ. The CDR3 is CASSSGLAGGRVDTQYF. CDR3 bases: TGTGCCAGCAGCTCGGGACTAGCGGGGGGGCGGGTAGATACGCAGTATTTT.

CDR3 in amino acids: CASSRGLNTGELFF. The CDR3 nucleotides read TGTGCCAGCAGTAGGGGGCTGAACACCGGGGAGCTGTTTTTT. The chain couples TRBV7-6 to TRBJ2-2, with TRBD1 matching over 7 bases. Germline-derived CDR1 and CDR2 are SGHVS and FNYEAQ. J was trimmed by 1 base and V by 6 bases; bases with no gene match: 2. The length of the CDR3 is 14 residues.

As DNA, the CDR3 is TGTGCCTGGACCGCTGGACAGGGGAAAACTGAAGCTTTCTTT. This encodes CAWTAGQGKTEAFF. J is TRBJ1-1 and V is TRBV30; 9 nucleotides match TRBD1. J lost 5 bases, V lost 4 bases, and 8 bases had no gene match. The CDR3 sequence is 14 residues long. Germline lookup yields CDR1 GTSNPN and CDR2 SVGIG (reference sequence). The whole variable domain, filled in from reference TRBV30 and TRBJ1-1, reads SQTIHQWPATLVQPVGSPLSLECTVEGTSNPNLYWYRQAAGRGLQLLFYSVGIGQISSEVPQNLSASRPQDRQFILSSKKLLLSDSGFYLCAWTAGQGKTEAFFGQGTRLTVV.

Only a few counts were recorded for this clone. The chain couples TRBV5-6 to TRBJ2-7; 7 nucleotides agree with TRBD1. V dropped 3 bases and J dropped 3; count of bases not matched to a gene: 3. CDR1 and CDR2 (germline): SGHDT, YYEEEE. The CDR3 has 13 residues. This CDR3 reads CASSSGQHYEQYF. CDR3 coding DNA: TGTGCCAGCAGCTCGGGACAGCACTACGAGCAGTACTTC.

J is TRBJ1-1 and V is TRBV28; D gene uncertain. Trimming took 4 bases from V and 3 from J, leaving 27 bases between them. Germline lookup yields CDR1 MDHEN and CDR2 SYDVKM. The CDR3 extends over 19 amino acids. DNA of the CDR3: TGTGCCAGCAGTTCGCTGCCAGGACGTCCTCGAACGGGATACACTGAAGCTTTCTTT. Translating it yields CASSSLPGRPRTGYTEAFF.

This chain links TRBV6-5 with TRBJ2-7; maybe TRBD1 (5 bases). V lost 0 bases, J lost 0 bases, and 9 bases lay in between. The germline CDR1 and CDR2 sequences are MNHEY and SVGAGI. The length of the CDR3 is 15 residues. The CDR3 DNA follows: TGTGCCAGCAGTTACTCTTTGACAGCCTCCTACGAGCAGTACTTC. Translated, it gives CASSYSLTASYEQYF.

The V and J genes are TRBV27 and TRBJ2-2; TRBD1 agrees at 7 bases. There are 15 residues in the CDR3. V lost 7 bases and J lost 5; bases outside the gene matches: 10. Germline loops: CDR1 MNHEY, CDR2 SMNVEV (reference sequence). CDR3 DNA: TGTGCCAGCACCTCGGACAGGTGGGGGACCGGGGAGCTGTTTTTT. This sequence encodes CASTSDRWGTGELFF.

The chain employs TRBV5-4 and TRBJ2-7, with 13 bases lining up with TRBD2. Germline V CDR1 and CDR2: SGHNT, YYREEE (reference sequence). Germline trimming cut 4 bases from V and 1 base from J; bases unmatched to any gene: 2. The CDR3 runs to 15 residues. The chain's CDR3 is CASSRGLAGSYEQYF. The CDR3 coding sequence is TGTGCCAGCAGCCGGGGACTAGCGGGGTCCTACGAGCAGTACTTC. Full variable domain (missing parts from reference TRBV5-4 and TRBJ2-7): ETGVTQSPTHLIKTRGQQVTLRCSSQSGHNTVSWYQQALGQGPQFIFQYYREEENGRGNFPPRFSGLQFPNYSSELNVNALELDDSALYLCASSRGLAGSYEQYFGPGTRLTVT.

The genes are TRBV5-6 and TRBJ2-7; D remains ambiguous. The CDR3 runs to 16 residues. From germline, CDR1 is SGHDT and CDR2 YYEEEE. V was clipped by 0 bases and J by 3 bases, with 16 bases between them. CDR3 amino acids: CASSLAGAKPFYEQYF. The DNA for the CDR3 is TGTGCCAGCAGCTTGGCCGGAGCGAAGCCCTTCTACGAGCAGTACTTC. Full variable domain (missing parts from reference TRBV5-6 and TRBJ2-7): DAGVTQSPTHLIKTRGQQVTLRCSPKSGHDTVSWYQQALGQGPQFIFQYYEEEERQRGNFPDRFSGHQFPNYSSELNVNALLLGDSALYLCASSLAGAKPFYEQYFGPGTRLTVT.

V usage is TRBV5-6 and J usage is TRBJ1-1, with unresolved D. Germline CDR1 and CDR2: SGHDT and YYEEEE. V lost 0 bases, J lost 11 bases, and 17 bases lay in between. The CDR3 sequence is 14 residues long. This chain's CDR3 is CASSLGLAGERAFF. DNA of the CDR3: TGTGCCAGCAGCTTGGGGTTGGCTGGGGAGAGGGCTTTCTTT.

The V and J genes are TRBV2 and TRBJ2-1; a possible D gene is TRBD2 (6 bases). Germline lookup yields CDR1 SNHLY and CDR2 FYNNEI. Trimming took 5 bases from V and 4 from J, leaving 15 bases between them. This CDR3 contains 15 residues. Here the CDR3 reads CASSRLAGTYNEQFF. DNA for the CDR3: TGTGCCAGCAGTCGGCTAGCCGGGACTTACAATGAGCAGTTCTTC.

The chain uses TRBV27 and TRBJ2-5; D not certain. The CDR3 is 13 residues long. Germline CDR1 and CDR2: MNHEY and SMNVEV (reference sequence). Trimming left V 5 bases short and J 5 bases short, with 12 bases between. The CDR3 region is CASSTYAEETQYF. CDR3 nucleotides: TGTGCCAGCAGTACCTACGCGGAGGAGACCCAGTACTTC.

Remarks on this clone: Other DNA sequences within the sample encode an identical CDR3. The chain employs TRBV15 and TRBJ1-5, with D possibly TRBD1 on 5 matching bases. Germline V gives CDR1 LNHNV, CDR2 YYDKDF (reference sequence). V shed 1 base and J shed 6 bases, with 13 bases lying between them. The length of the CDR3 is 15 residues. The CDR3 nucleotides are TGTGCCACCAGCAGAGCGGGGGGAGGGAGTCAGCCCCAGCATTTT. This encodes CATSRAGGGSQPQHF.

The chain has TRBV15 and TRBJ1-2; D may be TRBD1 (6 bases). Germline-derived CDR1 and CDR2 are LNHNV and YYDKDF (reference sequence). The CDR3 loop spans 15 amino acids. With 1 base removed from V and 3 bases from J, the gap between germline ends came to 12 bases. CDR3 in amino acids: CATSRVRGDDYGYTF. The CDR3 DNA is TGTGCCACCAGCAGAGTCAGGGGCGACGACTATGGCTACACCTTC.

This clone showed up just a few times. The chain combines TRBV9 with TRBJ2-1; TRBD2 aligns across 13 bases. The V gene end was trimmed by 4 bases and the J gene end by 6 bases; junction bases not matched to a gene: 4. Germline loops: CDR1 SGDLS, CDR2 YYNGEE. This CDR3 comprises 15 residues. The CDR3, as DNA: TGTGCCAGCAGCCCCCGACTAGCGGGAGGCAATGAGCAGTTCTTC. Its protein product is CASSPRLAGGNEQFF.

V gene TRBV28 combines with J gene TRBJ2-5; D is possibly TRBD2 (6 bases). V was trimmed by 6 bases and J by 2 bases, leaving 22 bases between them. CDR3 length: 17 amino acids. From germline, CDR1 is MDHEN and CDR2 SYDVKM. The CDR3 loop is CASSPIGFSGGQETQYF. The CDR3 DNA follows: TGTGCCAGCAGCCCAATTGGGTTTAGCGGTGGACAAGAGACCCAGTACTTC.

Of note for this clone: A junction boundary mismatches the germline segment, possibly from a read error. The chain combines TRBV5-6 with TRBJ2-1, with 8 positions matching TRBD2. In germline, CDR1 is SGHDT, CDR2 YYEEEE. The CDR3 has 16 amino acids. The CDR3 loop is CASIRRGLGSFNEQFF. Written as DNA, the CDR3 is TGTGCCAGCATCAGGCGGGGACTAGGCTCCTTCAATGAGCAGTTCTTC.

The chain joins TRBV6-5 to TRBJ2-7; D might be TRBD2 (6 bases). The CDR3 runs 13 residues. With 7 bases removed from V and 3 bases from J, the gap between germline ends came to 13 bases. The V gene's germline CDR1 is MNHEY and CDR2 SVGAGI. The CDR3 DNA follows: TGTGCCAGCATCGGAGTCGGGAGCTACGAGCAGTACTTC. Its translation is CASIGVGSYEQYF.

A word on this clone: Its ends do not fully match the called genes, so a read error is possible. The chain carries TRBV7-2 and TRBJ2-7; D is possibly TRBD2 (5 bases). The CDR3 spans 13 residues. Germline-derived CDR1 and CDR2 are SGHTA and FQGNSA. CDR3 residues: CASSLELRASLCF. CDR3 nucleotide sequence: TGTGCCAGCAGCTTAGAGTTGAGGGCTAGCCTATGCTTC.

The count of this clone is one. Sequence at one end of the junction differs from germline and may be a read error. The rearrangement joins TRBV7-7 to TRBJ2-5, with D perhaps matching TRBD2 (6 bases). The CDR3 totals 16 residues. Germline CDR1 is SSHAT and CDR2 is FNYEAQ (reference sequence). The CDR3 coding sequence is TGTGCTAGCAGCTTAGCGCCGGCGGGGCTTGGGGAGACCCAGTACTTC. It translates to CASSLAPAGLGETQYF.